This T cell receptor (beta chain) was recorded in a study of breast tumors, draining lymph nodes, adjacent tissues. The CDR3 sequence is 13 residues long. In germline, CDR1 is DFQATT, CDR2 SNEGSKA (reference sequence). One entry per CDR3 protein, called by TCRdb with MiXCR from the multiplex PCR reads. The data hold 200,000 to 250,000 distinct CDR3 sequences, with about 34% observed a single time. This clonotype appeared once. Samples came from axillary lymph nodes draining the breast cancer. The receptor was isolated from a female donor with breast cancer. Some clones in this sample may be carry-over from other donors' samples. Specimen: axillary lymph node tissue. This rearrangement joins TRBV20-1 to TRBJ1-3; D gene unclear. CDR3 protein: CSAPDLAGNTIYF. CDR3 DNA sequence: TGCAGCGCTCCAGACCTGGCCGGAAACACCATATATTTT.